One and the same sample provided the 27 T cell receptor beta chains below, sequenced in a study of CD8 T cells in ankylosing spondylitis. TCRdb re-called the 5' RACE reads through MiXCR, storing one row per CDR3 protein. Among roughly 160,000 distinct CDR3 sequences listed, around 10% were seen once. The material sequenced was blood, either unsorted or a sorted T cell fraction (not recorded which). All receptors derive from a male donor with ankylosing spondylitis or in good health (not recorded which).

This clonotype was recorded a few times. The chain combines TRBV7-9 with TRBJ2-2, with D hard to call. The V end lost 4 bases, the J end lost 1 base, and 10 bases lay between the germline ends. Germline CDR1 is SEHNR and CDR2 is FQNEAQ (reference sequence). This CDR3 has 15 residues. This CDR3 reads CASSSTAMNTGELFF. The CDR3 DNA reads TGTGCCAGCAGCTCGACCGCCATGAACACCGGGGAGCTGTTTTTT.

In nucleotides, the CDR3 is TGTGCCAGCAGCTTAGCGAGATCGGCGGACAACTACGAGCAGTACTTC. Protein product: CASSLARSADNYEQYF. The rearrangement joins TRBV7-9 to TRBJ2-7, with D possibly TRBD1 on 5 matching bases. Germline V gives CDR1 SEHNR, CDR2 FQNEAQ (reference sequence). There are 16 residues in the CDR3. V was cut by 0 bases and J by 3 bases, with 15 bases left in between.

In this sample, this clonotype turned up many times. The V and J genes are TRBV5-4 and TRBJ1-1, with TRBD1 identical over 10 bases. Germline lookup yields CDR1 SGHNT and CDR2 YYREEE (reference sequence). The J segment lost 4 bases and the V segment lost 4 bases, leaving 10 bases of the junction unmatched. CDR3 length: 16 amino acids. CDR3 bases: TGTGCCAGCAGCCGTTGGGGGACAGGGGCTCGCACTGAAGCTTTCTTT. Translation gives CASSRWGTGARTEAFF.

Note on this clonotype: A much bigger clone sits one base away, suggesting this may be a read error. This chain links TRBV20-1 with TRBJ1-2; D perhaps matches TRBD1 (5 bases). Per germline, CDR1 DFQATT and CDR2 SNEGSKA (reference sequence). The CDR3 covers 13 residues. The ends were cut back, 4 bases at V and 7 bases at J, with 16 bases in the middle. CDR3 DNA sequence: TGCAGTGCTATAGTACAGGCCGGCAGTGGCTACACCTTC. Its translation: CSAIVQAGSGYTF.

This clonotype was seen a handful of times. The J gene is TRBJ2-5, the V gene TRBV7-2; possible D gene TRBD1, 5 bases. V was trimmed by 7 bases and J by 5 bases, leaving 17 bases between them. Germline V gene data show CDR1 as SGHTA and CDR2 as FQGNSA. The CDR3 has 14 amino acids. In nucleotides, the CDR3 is TGTGCCAGCACCACGAGTCAGGGATTGGAGACCCAGTACTTC. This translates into CASTTSQGLETQYF. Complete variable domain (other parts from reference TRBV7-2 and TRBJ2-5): GAGVSQSPSNKVTEKGKDVELRCDPISGHTALYWYRQSLGQGLEFLIYFQGNSAPDKSGLPSDRFSAERTGGSVSTLTIQRTQQEDSAVYLCASTTSQGLETQYFGPGTRLLVL.

The CDR3 reads CASSFGEGSNYGYTF. The CDR3, as DNA: TGTGCCAGCAGTTTTGGTGAGGGATCGAACTATGGCTACACCTTC. The chain joins TRBV28 to TRBJ1-2; D is uncertain. Germline loops: CDR1 MDHEN, CDR2 SYDVKM. CDR3 length equals 15 residues. V was cut by 3 bases and J by 2 bases, with 13 bases left in between.

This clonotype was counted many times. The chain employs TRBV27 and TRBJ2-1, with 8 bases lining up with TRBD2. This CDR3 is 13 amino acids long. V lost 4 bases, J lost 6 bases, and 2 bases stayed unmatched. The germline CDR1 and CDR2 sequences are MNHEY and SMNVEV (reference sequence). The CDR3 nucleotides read TGTGCCAGCAGTTGGGCGGGAGGCAATGAGCAGTTCTTC. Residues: CASSWAGGNEQFF.

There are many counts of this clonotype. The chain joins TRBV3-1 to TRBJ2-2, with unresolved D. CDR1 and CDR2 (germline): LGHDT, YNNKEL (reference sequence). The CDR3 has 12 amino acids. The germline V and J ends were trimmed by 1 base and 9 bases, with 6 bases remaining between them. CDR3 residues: CASSQGIRELFF. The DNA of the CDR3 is TGTGCCAGCAGCCAAGGAATCAGGGAGCTGTTTTTT.

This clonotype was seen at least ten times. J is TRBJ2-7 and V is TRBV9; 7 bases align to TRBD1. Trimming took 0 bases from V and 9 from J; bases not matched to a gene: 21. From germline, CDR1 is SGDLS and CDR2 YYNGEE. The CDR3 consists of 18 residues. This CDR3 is CASSVEPTFGQDRSSQYF. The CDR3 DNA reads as TGTGCCAGCAGCGTAGAACCAACCTTTGGACAGGATCGGTCGTCGCAGTACTTC.

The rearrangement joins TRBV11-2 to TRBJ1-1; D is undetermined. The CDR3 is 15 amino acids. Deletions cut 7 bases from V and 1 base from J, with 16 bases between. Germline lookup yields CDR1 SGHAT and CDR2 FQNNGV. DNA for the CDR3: TGTGCCAGCACCCCTCGGATCGGAGGGAACACTGAAGCTTTCTTT. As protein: CASTPRIGGNTEAFF.

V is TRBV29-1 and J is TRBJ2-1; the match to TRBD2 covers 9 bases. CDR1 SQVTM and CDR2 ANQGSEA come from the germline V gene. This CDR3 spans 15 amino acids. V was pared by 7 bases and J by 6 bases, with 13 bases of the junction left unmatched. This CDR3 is CSARKGTSNSNEQFF. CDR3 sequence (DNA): TGCAGCGCGCGCAAGGGGACTAGCAATAGCAATGAGCAGTTCTTC.

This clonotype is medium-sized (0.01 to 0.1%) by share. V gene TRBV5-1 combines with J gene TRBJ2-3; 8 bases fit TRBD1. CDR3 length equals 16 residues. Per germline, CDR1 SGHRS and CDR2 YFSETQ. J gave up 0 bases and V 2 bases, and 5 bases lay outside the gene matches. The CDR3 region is CASSFLQGVSTDTQYF. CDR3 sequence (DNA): TGCGCCAGCAGCTTCCTACAGGGGGTGAGCACAGATACGCAGTATTTT.

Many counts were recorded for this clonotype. CDR3 protein: CASSLEGRTEAFF. CDR3 DNA: TGTGCCAGCAGTCTTGAGGGTAGGACTGAAGCTTTCTTT. The chain has TRBV3-1 and TRBJ1-1; D is unresolved. The CDR3 is made up of 13 amino acids. Trimming removed 6 bases from V and 5 bases from J, with 13 bases in between. Per the germline V gene, CDR1 is LGHDT and CDR2 is YNNKEL (reference sequence).

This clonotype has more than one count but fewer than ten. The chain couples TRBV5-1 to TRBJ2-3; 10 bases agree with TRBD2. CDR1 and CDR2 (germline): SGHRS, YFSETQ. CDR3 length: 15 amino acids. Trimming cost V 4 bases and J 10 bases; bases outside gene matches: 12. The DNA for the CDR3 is TGCGCCAGCAGCCCGACCCGGACTAGCGGCCTTCCGCAGTATTTT. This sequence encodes CASSPTRTSGLPQYF.

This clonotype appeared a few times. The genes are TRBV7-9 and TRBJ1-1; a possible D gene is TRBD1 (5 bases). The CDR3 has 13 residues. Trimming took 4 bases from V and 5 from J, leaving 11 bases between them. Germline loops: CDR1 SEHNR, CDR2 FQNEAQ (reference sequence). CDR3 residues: CASSSRTPTEAFF. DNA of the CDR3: TGTGCCAGCAGCTCCAGGACACCGACTGAAGCTTTCTTT.

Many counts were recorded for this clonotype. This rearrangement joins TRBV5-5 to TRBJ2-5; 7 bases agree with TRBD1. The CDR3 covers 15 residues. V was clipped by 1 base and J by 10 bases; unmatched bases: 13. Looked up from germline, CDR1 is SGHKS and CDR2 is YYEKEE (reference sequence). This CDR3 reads CASSLMGQLWVGQYF. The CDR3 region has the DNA TGTGCCAGCAGCTTGATGGGACAGCTTTGGGTAGGCCAGTACTTC.

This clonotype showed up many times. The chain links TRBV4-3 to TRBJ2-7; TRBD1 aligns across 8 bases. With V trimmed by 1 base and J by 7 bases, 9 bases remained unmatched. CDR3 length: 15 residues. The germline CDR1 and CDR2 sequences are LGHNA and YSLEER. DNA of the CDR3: TGCGCCAGCAGCCAAGGCAGGGGGCGATCGGAAGAGCAGTACTTC. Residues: CASSQGRGRSEEQYF.

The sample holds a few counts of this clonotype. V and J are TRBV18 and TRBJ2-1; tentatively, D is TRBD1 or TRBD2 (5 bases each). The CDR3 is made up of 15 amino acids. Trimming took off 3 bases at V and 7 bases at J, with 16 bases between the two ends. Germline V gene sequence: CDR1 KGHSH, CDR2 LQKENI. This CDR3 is CASSPIARGGNEQFF. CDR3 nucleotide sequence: TGTGCCAGCTCACCCATAGCTAGGGGCGGGAATGAGCAGTTCTTC.

The DNA for the CDR3 is TGTGCCAGCAGCCAAGTCAGTTCGAGGAGCTCCTACAATGAGCAGTTCTTC. Translation gives CASSQVSSRSSYNEQFF. The chain combines TRBV14 with TRBJ2-1; no reliable D call. CDR3 length: 17 amino acids. The germline gives CDR1 SGHDN, CDR2 FVKESK. With 1 base removed from V and 0 bases from J, the gap between germline ends came to 13 bases.

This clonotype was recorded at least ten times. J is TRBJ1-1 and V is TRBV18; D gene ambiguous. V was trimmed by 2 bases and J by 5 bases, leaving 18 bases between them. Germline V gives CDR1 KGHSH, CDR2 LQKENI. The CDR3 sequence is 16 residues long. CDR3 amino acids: CASSPRDISDGTEAFF. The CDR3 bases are TGTGCCAGCTCACCAAGAGACATCTCGGATGGAACTGAAGCTTTCTTT.

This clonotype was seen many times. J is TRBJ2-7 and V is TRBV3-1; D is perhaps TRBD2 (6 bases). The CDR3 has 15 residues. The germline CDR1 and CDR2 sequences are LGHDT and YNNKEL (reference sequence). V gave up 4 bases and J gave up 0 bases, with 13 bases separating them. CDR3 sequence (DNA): TGTGCCAGCAGCCGTGCCGGGACTTCCTCCTACGAGCAGTACTTC. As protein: CASSRAGTSSYEQYF.

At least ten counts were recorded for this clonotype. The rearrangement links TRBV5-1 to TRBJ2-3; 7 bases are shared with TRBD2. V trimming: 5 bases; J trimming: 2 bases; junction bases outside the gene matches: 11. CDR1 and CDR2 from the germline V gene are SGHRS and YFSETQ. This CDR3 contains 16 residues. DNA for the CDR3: TGCGCCAGCAGTTTGAGGAGCGGGACGTTCACAGATACGCAGTATTTT. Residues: CASSLRSGTFTDTQYF.

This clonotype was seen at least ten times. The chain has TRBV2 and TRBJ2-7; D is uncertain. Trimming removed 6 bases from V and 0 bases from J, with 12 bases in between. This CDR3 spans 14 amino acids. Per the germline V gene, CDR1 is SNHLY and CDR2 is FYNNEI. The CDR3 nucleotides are TGTGCCAGCAGGGATGTTATTGGCTCCTACGAGCAGTACTTC. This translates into CASRDVIGSYEQYF. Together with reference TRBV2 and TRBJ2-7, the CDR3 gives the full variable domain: EPEVTQTPSHQVTQMGQEVILRCVPISNHLYFYWYRQILGQKVEFLVSFYNNEISEKSEIFDDQFSVERPDGSNFTLKIRSTKLEDSAMYFCASRDVIGSYEQYFGPGTRLTVT.

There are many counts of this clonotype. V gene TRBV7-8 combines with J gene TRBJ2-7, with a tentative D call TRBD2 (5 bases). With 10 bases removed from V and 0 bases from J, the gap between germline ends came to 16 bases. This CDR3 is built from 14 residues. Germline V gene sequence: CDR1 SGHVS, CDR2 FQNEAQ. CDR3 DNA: TGTGCCACTACAATTCTCCGGGACTCCTACGAGCAGTACTTC. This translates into CATTILRDSYEQYF.

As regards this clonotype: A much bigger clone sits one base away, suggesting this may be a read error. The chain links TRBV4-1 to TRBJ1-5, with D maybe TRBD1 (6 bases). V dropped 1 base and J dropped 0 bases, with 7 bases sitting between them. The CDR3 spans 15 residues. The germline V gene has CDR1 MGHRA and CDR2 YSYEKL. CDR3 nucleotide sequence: TGCGCCAGCAGCCAAGGGGACAATAGCAATCAGCCCCAGCATTTT. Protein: CASSQGDNSNQPQHF.

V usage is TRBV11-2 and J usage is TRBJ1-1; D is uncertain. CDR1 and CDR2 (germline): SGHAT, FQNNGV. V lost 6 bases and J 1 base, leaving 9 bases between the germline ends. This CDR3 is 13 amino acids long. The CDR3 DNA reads TGTGCCAGCAGTACCTCGTGGAACACTGAAGCTTTCTTT. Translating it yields CASSTSWNTEAFF.

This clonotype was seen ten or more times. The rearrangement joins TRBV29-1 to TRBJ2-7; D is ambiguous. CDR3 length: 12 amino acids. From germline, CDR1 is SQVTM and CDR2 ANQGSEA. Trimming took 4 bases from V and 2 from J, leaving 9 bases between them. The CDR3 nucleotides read TGCAGCGTTGGTGCAGCTACCTACGAGCAGTACTTC. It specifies CSVGAATYEQYF.